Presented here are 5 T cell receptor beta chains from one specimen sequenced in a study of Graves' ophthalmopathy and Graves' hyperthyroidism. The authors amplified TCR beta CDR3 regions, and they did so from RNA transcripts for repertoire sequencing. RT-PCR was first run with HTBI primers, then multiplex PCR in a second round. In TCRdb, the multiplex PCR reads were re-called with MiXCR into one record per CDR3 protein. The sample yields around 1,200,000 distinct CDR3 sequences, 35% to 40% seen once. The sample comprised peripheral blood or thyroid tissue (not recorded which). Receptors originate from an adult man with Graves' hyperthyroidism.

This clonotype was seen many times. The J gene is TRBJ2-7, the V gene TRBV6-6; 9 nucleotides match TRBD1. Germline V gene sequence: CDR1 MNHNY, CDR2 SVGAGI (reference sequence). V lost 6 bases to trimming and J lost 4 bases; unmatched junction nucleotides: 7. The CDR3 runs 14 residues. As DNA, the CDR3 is TGTGCCAGCAGGTCCGGGACAGGGAGGTACGAGCAGTACTTC. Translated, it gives CASRSGTGRYEQYF.

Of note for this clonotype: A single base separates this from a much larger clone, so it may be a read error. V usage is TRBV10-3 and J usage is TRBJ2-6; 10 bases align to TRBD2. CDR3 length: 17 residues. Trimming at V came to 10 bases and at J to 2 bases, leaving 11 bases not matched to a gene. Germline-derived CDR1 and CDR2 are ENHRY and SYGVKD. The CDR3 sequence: CASSQTSGRPGANVLTF. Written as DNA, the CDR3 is TGTGCCAGCAGCCAGACTAGCGGGCGCCCTGGGGCCAACGTCCTGACTTTC.

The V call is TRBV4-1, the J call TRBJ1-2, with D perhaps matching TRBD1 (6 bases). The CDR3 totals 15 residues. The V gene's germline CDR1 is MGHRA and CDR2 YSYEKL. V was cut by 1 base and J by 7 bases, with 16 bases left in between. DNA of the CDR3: TGCGCCAGCAGCCAAGGTCAGGGGCGGGTGGGTGGCTACACCTTC. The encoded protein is CASSQGQGRVGGYTF.

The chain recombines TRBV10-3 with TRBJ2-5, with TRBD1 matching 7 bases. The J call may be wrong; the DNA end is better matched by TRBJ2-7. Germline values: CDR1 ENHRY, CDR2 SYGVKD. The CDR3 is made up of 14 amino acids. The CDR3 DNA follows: TGTGCCATCAGTGGAGGGGGCGCTTCCTACGAGCAGTACTTC. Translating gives CAISGGGASYEQYF.

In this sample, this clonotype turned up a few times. CDR3 sequence reads: CASSLSGDNEKLFF. Written as DNA, the CDR3 is TGCGCCAGCAGCTTGTCAGGGGATAATGAAAAACTGTTTTTT. The chain has TRBV5-1 and TRBJ1-4, with a tentative D call TRBD1 (6 bases). The CDR3 covers 14 residues. Trimming left V 1 base short and J 4 bases short, with 8 bases between. CDR1 is SGHRS, CDR2 YFSETQ, per germline.